Listed here are 28 T cell receptor beta chains from one sample, sequenced in a study of shared clonotypes between healthy human individuals. In the naive CD8 group, cells lacked CD45RO and were positively selected for CCR7, so terminally differentiated effector memory CD45RA+ cells were left out. Produced via immunoSEQ multiplex PCR; TCRdb's table is partial and in-frame only. The repertoire holds around 1,900,000 clones, with 90% to 95% as singletons. The sample was naive CD8+ T cells from PBMCs. The receptors here all came from a man between 18 and 35 years old in good health. Some clones in this sample may be carry-over from other donors' samples.

V and J are TRBV27 and TRBJ2-5; the match to TRBD2 covers 7 bases. The CDR3 loop spans 14 amino acids. Germline V gives CDR1 MNHEY, CDR2 SMNVEV (reference sequence). The V gene end was trimmed by 5 bases and the J gene end by 3 bases; junction bases not matched to a gene: 6. The DNA for the CDR3 is TGTGCCAGCAGTCCCGTGGGGGGGGAAGAGACCCAGTACTTC. The encoded protein is CASSPVGGEETQYF.

This clone was seen a single time. The chain employs TRBV27 and TRBJ2-6; D is unresolved. From germline, CDR1 is MNHEY and CDR2 SMNVEV (reference sequence). With 6 bases removed from V and 1 base from J, the gap between germline ends came to 7 bases. This CDR3 region has 14 residues. The CDR3 is CASRGISGANVLTF. DNA of the CDR3: TGTGCCAGCAGGGGGATATCTGGGGCCAACGTCCTGACTTTC.

CDR3 coding DNA: TGTGCCAGTCGGGACAGCGATCAGCCCCAGCATTTT. Translation gives CASRDSDQPQHF. The genes are TRBV19 and TRBJ1-5; 7 bases are a match to TRBD1. With 8 bases clipped from V and 5 bases from J, the junction kept 3 bases outside the gene matches. CDR1 and CDR2 (germline): LNHDA, SQIVND (reference sequence). The CDR3 runs to 12 residues.

The rearrangement joins TRBV7-3 to TRBJ2-7, with 8 bases fitting TRBD1. The CDR3 loop spans 14 amino acids. J lost 6 bases, V lost 5 bases, and 9 bases had no gene match. CDR1 SGHTA and CDR2 FQGTGA come from the germline V gene. The chain's CDR3 is CASSIRTGPLEQYF. As DNA, the CDR3 is TGTGCCAGCAGCATAAGGACAGGGCCCCTCGAGCAGTACTTC.

This chain joins TRBV7-9 and TRBJ2-7, with D possibly being TRBD1 (6 bases). The germline gives CDR1 SEHNR, CDR2 FQNEAQ (reference sequence). This CDR3 spans 16 amino acids. V shed 4 bases and J shed 7 bases, with 23 bases lying between them. The CDR3 sequence: CASSSGKQGSLVEQYF. CDR3 DNA sequence: TGTGCCAGCAGCTCGGGAAAACAGGGCTCGTTGGTTGAGCAGTACTTC.

The chain joins TRBV13 to TRBJ1-2; the D is unclear. CDR1 PRHDT and CDR2 FYEKMQ come from the germline V gene (reference sequence). V was cut by 0 bases and J by 8 bases, with 7 bases left in between. The CDR3 spans 12 residues. The CDR3 DNA follows: TGTGCCAGCAGCTTAGGGATCGGGGGCTACACCTTC. Its protein product is CASSLGIGGYTF.

This rearrangement joins TRBV11-2 to TRBJ2-7, with 10 bases identical to TRBD1. The length of the CDR3 is 14 residues. CDR1 and CDR2 from the germline V gene are SGHAT and FQNNGV. V was clipped by 3 bases and J by 5 bases; unmatched bases: 4. CDR3 protein: CASSFDRGLHEQYF. The CDR3 DNA reads as TGTGCCAGCAGCTTTGACAGGGGGCTCCACGAGCAGTACTTC.

The rearrangement uses TRBV4-1 and TRBJ2-1, with 8 bases that match TRBD2. This CDR3 comprises 18 residues. Trimming cost V 1 base and J 2 bases; bases outside gene matches: 10. Germline CDR1 reads MGHRA; CDR2 reads YSYEKL. The CDR3 here is CASSQGGPGTRAYNEQFF. CDR3 DNA: TGCGCCAGCAGCCAAGGAGGCCCCGGGACTAGGGCCTACAATGAGCAGTTCTTC.

The chain employs TRBV19 and TRBJ2-2; D remains ambiguous. Germline assignment: CDR1 LNHDA and CDR2 SQIVND (reference sequence). The CDR3 is made up of 16 amino acids. The germline V and J ends were trimmed by 3 bases and 6 bases, with 17 bases remaining between them. The CDR3 DNA sequence: TGTGCCAGTAGTATTCCCCTCCGCGACCCCGCCGGGGAGCTGTTTTTT. The encoded protein is CASSIPLRDPAGELFF.

CDR3: CASRRGRTYEQYF. The CDR3 DNA reads TGTGCCAGCAGAAGGGGGAGGACCTACGAGCAGTACTTC. This chain uses TRBV27 with TRBJ2-7, with D perhaps assigned TRBD1 or TRBD2 (6 bases each). The V end was cut by 6 bases, the J end by 2 bases, with 11 bases between. Looked up from germline, CDR1 is MNHEY and CDR2 is SMNVEV (reference sequence). The CDR3 has 13 residues.

This chain joins TRBV27 and TRBJ2-1, with D possibly being TRBD2 (5 bases). Per germline, CDR1 MNHEY and CDR2 SMNVEV (reference sequence). V lost 5 bases to trimming and J lost 2 bases, with 16 bases between them. The CDR3 is 16 amino acids. The CDR3 DNA sequence: TGTGCCAGCAGTCAAATAGGACTCCTAACCTACAATGAGCAGTTCTTC. Residues: CASSQIGLLTYNEQFF.

This sequence joins TRBV15 and TRBJ2-1; D remains unclear. Germline CDR1 reads LNHNV; CDR2 reads YYDKDF (reference sequence). The germline V and J ends were trimmed by 4 bases and 9 bases, with 13 bases remaining between them. CDR3 length: 13 residues. This CDR3 reads CATSNTSRGEQFF. The CDR3 nucleotides read TGTGCCACCAGCAACACGAGCCGAGGTGAGCAGTTCTTC. The whole variable domain, filled in from reference TRBV15 and TRBJ2-1, reads DAMVIQNPRYQVTQFGKPVTLSCSQTLNHNVMYWYQQKSSQAPKLLFHYYDKDFNNEADTPDNFQSRRPNTSFCFLDIRSPGLGDTAMYLCATSNTSRGEQFFGPGTRLTVL.

CDR3 residues: CSVEDPTAGLFF. For the CDR3, the DNA is TGCAGCGTTGAAGATCCTACAGCAGGGCTGTTTTTT. This chain links TRBV29-1 with TRBJ1-4, with D perhaps matching TRBD1 (5 bases). Germline CDR1 and CDR2: SQVTM and ANQGSEA. Trimming took 0 bases from V and 14 from J, leaving 13 bases between them. The CDR3 spans 12 residues.

The CDR3 DNA is TGTGCCAGCGCCGGACTAGCGGGATACAATGAGCAGTTCTTC. This codes for CASAGLAGYNEQFF. This chain links TRBV6-6 with TRBJ2-1, with 12 bases fitting TRBD2. This CDR3 is 14 amino acids long. Germline V gene data show CDR1 as MNHNY and CDR2 as SVGAGI (reference sequence). Trimming at V came to 8 bases and at J to 4 bases, leaving 3 bases not matched to a gene.

The rearrangement links TRBV29-1 to TRBJ2-7; D is undetermined. V was trimmed by 7 bases and J by 6 bases, leaving 13 bases between them. The V gene's germline CDR1 is SQVTM and CDR2 ANQGSEA. The CDR3 extends over 11 amino acids. The CDR3 here is CSGMDRVEQYF. CDR3 nucleotides: TGCAGCGGGATGGACCGTGTCGAGCAGTACTTC.

Regarding this clone: Other nucleotide sequences in the sample specify the same CDR3. The genes are TRBV28 and TRBJ2-6; D not certain. Trimming left V 2 bases short and J 0 bases short, with 5 bases between. The CDR3 is 15 residues long. The germline V gene encodes CDR1 MDHEN and CDR2 SYDVKM. The CDR3 coding sequence is TGTGCCAGCAGTTTAACCGGCTCTGGGGCCAACGTCCTGACTTTC. It yields the protein CASSLTGSGANVLTF. The full variable domain, in which reference TRBV28 and TRBJ2-6 provide the parts outside the CDR3, is DVKVTQSSRYLVKRTGEKVFLECVQDMDHENMFWYRQDPGLGLRLIYFSYDVKMKEKGDIPEGYSVSREKKERFSLILESASTNQTSMYLCASSLTGSGANVLTFGAGSRLTVL.

The rearrangement links TRBV6-1 to TRBJ2-2; D is unresolved. Trimming removed 3 bases at V and 3 bases at J, with 2 bases between. CDR3 size: 12 residues. Germline V gene lookup returns CDR1 MNHNS and CDR2 SASEGT. CDR3 residues: CASSEHTGELFF. CDR3 in DNA: TGTGCCAGCAGTGAGCACACCGGGGAGCTGTTTTTT.

V usage is TRBV29-1 and J usage is TRBJ2-1; no definite D call. Trimming pared 3 bases from V and 4 bases from J, leaving 7 bases between. Per germline, CDR1 SQVTM and CDR2 ANQGSEA. The CDR3 has 12 residues. The CDR3 loop reads CSVDVGYNEQFF. Here the CDR3 DNA reads TGCAGCGTTGATGTAGGGTACAATGAGCAGTTCTTC.

This clone was seen once. V gene TRBV27 combines with J gene TRBJ2-7; D gene uncertain. This CDR3 is 17 amino acids long. CDR1 and CDR2 from the germline V gene are MNHEY and SMNVEV (reference sequence). The V end lost 2 bases, the J end lost 3 bases, and 20 bases lay between the germline ends. The CDR3, as DNA: TGTGCCAGCAGTTTACAGATCCCTAGAGAGAGGAACTACGAGCAGTACTTC. Encoded protein: CASSLQIPRERNYEQYF.

The rearrangement uses TRBV9 and TRBJ2-7; D is possibly TRBD1 or TRBD2 (7 bases each). CDR1 is SGDLS and CDR2 is YYNGEE in the germline V gene. The CDR3 is 15 residues long. V lost 4 bases and J 5 bases, leaving 19 bases between the germline ends. The CDR3 is CASSSGTASTDEQYF. The DNA of the CDR3 is TGTGCCAGCAGCAGCGGGACAGCCTCAACTGACGAGCAGTACTTC.

V is TRBV7-3 and J is TRBJ2-1; D ambiguous. Per germline, CDR1 SGHTA and CDR2 FQGTGA. V was pared by 5 bases and J by 9 bases, with 14 bases between. The CDR3 sequence is 13 residues long. The CDR3 loop reads CASSLLDWGEQFF. CDR3 in DNA: TGTGCCAGCAGCCTCCTCGATTGGGGTGAGCAGTTCTTC.

This chain uses TRBV7-2 with TRBJ1-2; D is ambiguous. Germline values: CDR1 SGHTA, CDR2 FQGNSA. CDR3 length equals 15 residues. The V end lost 5 bases, the J end lost 8 bases, and 21 bases lay between the germline ends. The CDR3 reads CASSPSPVSFWGYTF. The DNA of the CDR3 is TGTGCCAGCAGCCCCAGCCCTGTTTCCTTCTGGGGCTACACCTTC.

The chain has TRBV28 and TRBJ1-2; D unresolved. CDR3 length equals 15 residues. CDR1 is MDHEN, CDR2 SYDVKM, per germline. V was clipped by 6 bases and J by 3 bases, with 17 bases between them. DNA for the CDR3: TGTGCCAGCAGAATGAGGGCAGGAGACTACTATGGCTACACCTTC. It codes for CASRMRAGDYYGYTF.

The V and J genes are TRBV7-6 and TRBJ1-1, with a possible D match to TRBD1 (6 bases). The CDR3 consists of 11 residues. Germline assignment: CDR1 SGHVS and CDR2 FNYEAQ. Trimming removed 6 bases at V and 8 bases at J, with 10 bases between. CDR3 sequence (DNA): TGTGCCAGCAGGGGGGCGGGAGAAGCTTTCTTT. It is translated as CASRGAGEAFF.

This clone was counted once. The rearrangement uses TRBV28 and TRBJ2-7, with D possibly being TRBD1 or TRBD2 (5 bases each). There are 15 residues in the CDR3. Germline V CDR1 and CDR2: MDHEN, SYDVKM. V was clipped by 6 bases and J by 7 bases, with 22 bases between them. The CDR3 here is CASSSTPGAGREQYF. DNA for the CDR3: TGTGCCAGCAGCTCAACCCCCGGGGCCGGGCGAGAGCAGTACTTC.

The genes are TRBV5-5 and TRBJ2-7, with D perhaps matching TRBD1 (6 bases). Germline V gene lookup returns CDR1 SGHKS and CDR2 YYEKEE (reference sequence). CDR3 length: 16 residues. V was shortened by 1 base and J by 0 bases, with 14 bases between the two germline ends. CDR3 residues: CASSLSLRTASYEQYF. CDR3 DNA: TGTGCCAGCAGCTTGTCTCTAAGGACAGCCTCCTACGAGCAGTACTTC. Using reference TRBV5-5 and TRBJ2-7 for the parts outside the CDR3, the full variable domain is DAGVTQSPTHLIKTRGQQVTLRCSPISGHKSVSWYQQVLGQGPQFIFQYYEKEERGRGNFPDRFSARQFPNYSSELNVNALLLGDSALYLCASSLSLRTASYEQYFGPGTRLTVT.

The V and J genes are TRBV7-6 and TRBJ2-1; 9 bases align to TRBD2. The germline V gene has CDR1 SGHVS and CDR2 FNYEAQ. The CDR3 contains 14 residues. J was trimmed by 7 bases and V by 1 base; bases with no gene match: 2. The CDR3 DNA is TGTGCCAGCAGCTTAGGGACTAGCGCGAATGAGCAGTTCTTC. The encoded protein is CASSLGTSANEQFF.

The chain couples TRBV9 to TRBJ2-7, with TRBD1 as a possible D gene (7 bases). With 4 bases removed from V and 0 bases from J, the gap between germline ends came to 17 bases. CDR1 is SGDLS, CDR2 YYNGEE, per germline. The CDR3 extends over 16 amino acids. CDR3 region: CASSPYLRGDSYEQYF. CDR3 coding DNA: TGTGCCAGCAGCCCTTACCTCAGGGGGGACTCCTACGAGCAGTACTTC.